One sample yielded the 22 T cell receptor beta chains listed below, sequenced in a study of neurological immune-mediated disorders. MiXCR was run by TCRdb on the 5' RACE reads, yielding one entry per CDR3 protein. The sample records tens of thousands of distinct CDR3 sequences, less than 5.5% being singletons. Input material: PBMCs. All receptors come from a woman aged 25 to 39 with multiple sclerosis.

This clonotype was recorded many times. The chain combines TRBV10-3 with TRBJ2-3; unclear D gene. CDR3 length: 11 amino acids. The germline V gene has CDR1 ENHRY and CDR2 SYGVKD. The ends were cut back, 8 bases at V and 4 bases at J, with 7 bases in the middle. The CDR3 loop is CAIGRADTQYF. The DNA for the CDR3 is TGTGCCATCGGCCGGGCAGATACGCAGTATTTT.

This clonotype has ten or more counts. The V gene is TRBV20-1, the J gene TRBJ1-1; D unclear. This CDR3 has 14 amino acids. Trimming removed 3 bases at V and 1 base at J, with 12 bases between. Germline loops: CDR1 DFQATT, CDR2 SNEGSKA (reference sequence). This chain's CDR3 is CSASKGTANTEAFF. The CDR3 DNA is TGCAGTGCTAGCAAGGGAACAGCGAACACTGAAGCTTTCTTT.

This clonotype was seen a few times. V usage is TRBV20-1 and J usage is TRBJ1-1; tentative D call: TRBD1 (6 bases). This CDR3 has 16 amino acids. V lost 2 bases and J 0 bases, leaving 16 bases between the germline ends. The germline gives CDR1 DFQATT, CDR2 SNEGSKA (reference sequence). CDR3 bases: TGCAGTGCTAGATCCCAGATGGACAGTATGAACACTGAAGCTTTCTTT. Protein: CSARSQMDSMNTEAFF.

At least ten counts were recorded for this clonotype. J is TRBJ2-7 and V is TRBV7-2; 8 nucleotides line up with TRBD1. From germline, CDR1 is SGHTA and CDR2 FQGNSA. The CDR3 length is 15 residues. V gave up 7 bases and J gave up 1 base; unmatched junction bases: 9. CDR3 in amino acids: CASTWTGTGSYEQYF. In nucleotides, the CDR3 is TGTGCCAGCACGTGGACCGGGACAGGATCCTACGAGCAGTACTTC.

This rearrangement joins TRBV5-1 to TRBJ2-1; 12 nucleotides agree with TRBD2. The V gene end was trimmed by 0 bases and the J gene end by 9 bases; junction bases not matched to a gene: 4. CDR1 is SGHRS, CDR2 YFSETQ, per germline. The CDR3 is 15 residues long. The CDR3 coding sequence is TGCGCCAGCAGCTTGGCTAGCGGGGGGGCCTCTGAGCAGTTCTTC. It codes for CASSLASGGASEQFF.

This clonotype was observed at least ten times. This chain links TRBV5-1 with TRBJ2-2, with D possibly being TRBD1 (5 bases). This CDR3 contains 14 residues. Per the germline V gene, CDR1 is SGHRS and CDR2 is YFSETQ. Trimming left V 6 bases short and J 0 bases short, with 9 bases between. CDR3 sequence reads: CASKGIANTGELFF. The DNA of the CDR3 is TGCGCCAGCAAGGGGATAGCGAACACCGGGGAGCTGTTTTTT. The whole variable domain, remainder taken from reference TRBV5-1 and TRBJ2-2, is KAGVTQTPRYLIKTRGQQVTLSCSPISGHRSVSWYQQTPGQGLQFLFEYFSETQRNKGNFPGRFSGRQFSNSRSEMNVSTLELGDSALYLCASKGIANTGELFFGEGSRLTVL.

This clonotype came up many times. The V call is TRBV20-1, the J call TRBJ2-3; 7 bases align to TRBD2. V lost 0 bases to trimming and J lost 0 bases; unmatched junction nucleotides: 9. This CDR3 has 17 residues. CDR1 and CDR2 from the germline V gene are DFQATT and SNEGSKA (reference sequence). This chain's CDR3 is CSARDLRGGASTDTQYF. The CDR3 nucleotides are TGCAGTGCTAGAGATCTGCGCGGGGGAGCTAGCACAGATACGCAGTATTTT.

About this clonotype itself: This may arise from a read error, as a much more abundant clone is one base away. The genes are TRBV27 and TRBJ2-7; D call uncertain. CDR3 length: 13 residues. Per germline, CDR1 MNHEY and CDR2 SMNVEV (reference sequence). The ends were cut back, 3 bases at V and 6 bases at J, with 12 bases in the middle. The CDR3 loop is CASSFKGVSEQYV. In nucleotides, the CDR3 is TGTGCCAGCAGTTTCAAAGGAGTCTCCGAGCAGTACGTC.

This clonotype has a count of ten or more. The chain has TRBV20-1 and TRBJ1-6, with 10 bases that match TRBD1. Germline assignment: CDR1 DFQATT and CDR2 SNEGSKA (reference sequence). Germline trimming cut 7 bases from V and 8 bases from J; bases unmatched to any gene: 11. The CDR3 runs 15 residues. CDR3 region: CSGTRGQGLHSPLHF. CDR3 coding DNA: TGCAGTGGAACTCGGGGACAGGGGTTGCATTCACCCCTCCACTTT.

This clonotype has a count of ten or more. The rearrangement links TRBV5-1 to TRBJ1-1, with TRBD1 matching over 7 bases. The germline CDR1 and CDR2 sequences are SGHRS and YFSETQ. V was clipped by 4 bases and J by 2 bases; unmatched bases: 8. This CDR3 has 15 amino acids. CDR3 sequence reads: CASSPATGTNTEAFF. The CDR3 nucleotides read TGCGCCAGCAGCCCAGCGACAGGGACCAACACTGAAGCTTTCTTT.

Turning to this clonotype: A much bigger clone sits one base away, suggesting this may be a read error. The J gene is TRBJ2-3, the V gene TRBV5-1; D is ambiguous. CDR1 is SGHRS, CDR2 YFSETQ, per germline. The CDR3 covers 14 residues. The CDR3 region has the DNA TGCGCCAGCAGCTTGGTCAGAAGCACAGATAAGCAGTATTTT. As protein: CASSLVRSTDKQYF.

This clonotype was counted only a few times. V is TRBV7-9 and J is TRBJ2-7; D is uncertain. The length of the CDR3 is 12 residues. Germline CDR1 is SEHNR and CDR2 is FQNEAQ (reference sequence). Trimming removed 2 bases from V and 2 bases from J, with 4 bases in between. The CDR3 region is CASSLTPYEQYF. The CDR3 bases are TGTGCCAGCAGCTTAACCCCCTACGAGCAGTACTTC.

In its sample, this clonotype was seen a few times. The chain carries TRBV3-1 and TRBJ2-1; TRBD1 agrees at 9 bases. The trim removed 4 bases at V and 1 base at J, leaving 17 bases unmatched. CDR1 and CDR2 from the germline V gene are LGHDT and YNNKEL (reference sequence). This CDR3 is 20 amino acids long. The CDR3 nucleotides are TGTGCCAGCAGCCCCTCAACCGGGACAGGGAGGTTTAGTTCCTACAATGAGCAGTTCTTC. This translates into CASSPSTGTGRFSSYNEQFF.

This clonotype was counted between two and nine times. The V and J genes are TRBV18 and TRBJ2-3; 8 bases are shared with TRBD2. The CDR3 is made up of 19 amino acids. Germline trimming cut 1 base from V and 1 base from J; bases unmatched to any gene: 13. Germline CDR1 reads KGHSH; CDR2 reads LQKENI. The CDR3 bases are TGTGCCAGCTCACCACTGACCAGCGGGAGAATGGCTGGCACAGATACGCAGTATTTT. Translating gives CASSPLTSGRMAGTDTQYF.

This clonotype was found a few times. The rearrangement links TRBV7-6 to TRBJ2-7, with D possibly called TRBD1 or TRBD2 (5 bases each). The CDR3 consists of 14 residues. With 5 bases removed from V and 4 bases from J, the gap between germline ends came to 15 bases. Germline V lookup: CDR1 SGHVS, CDR2 FNYEAQ. The CDR3 reads CASSPRPGTYEQYV. The DNA for the CDR3 is TGTGCCAGCAGCCCTAGACCGGGGACGTACGAGCAGTACGTC.

There are many counts of this clonotype. The chain couples TRBV5-1 to TRBJ2-1; TRBD2 aligns across 12 bases. V shed 5 bases and J 2 bases; nucleotides not matched to a gene: 2. Germline-derived CDR1 and CDR2 are SGHRS and YFSETQ. The CDR3 is 15 amino acids. CDR3 nucleotide sequence: TGCGCCAGCAGACCTAGCGGGGGGGCCTACAATGAGCAGTTCTTC. Amino acid sequence: CASRPSGGAYNEQFF.

The table lists this clonotype with a few counts. The chain links TRBV18 to TRBJ2-2; D is uncertain. V was pared by 5 bases and J by 1 base, with 5 bases between. The CDR3 loop spans 13 amino acids. CDR1 KGHSH and CDR2 LQKENI come from the germline V gene. CDR3 bases: TGTGCCAGCTCAGGGATGAACACCGGGGAGCTGTTTTTT. Protein sequence: CASSGMNTGELFF.

The rearrangement uses TRBV20-1 and TRBJ1-1, with a tentative D call TRBD1 (5 bases). The germline V and J ends were trimmed by 0 bases and 2 bases, with 10 bases remaining between them. CDR1 is DFQATT and CDR2 is SNEGSKA in the germline V gene (reference sequence). The CDR3 has 14 residues. The CDR3 reads CSARDYRHNTEAFF. The CDR3 DNA sequence: TGCAGTGCTAGAGATTACAGGCACAACACTGAAGCTTTCTTT.

This clonotype was counted at least ten times. This chain uses TRBV10-3 with TRBJ1-5; perhaps TRBD1 as D (6 bases). Trimming removed 10 bases from V and 3 bases from J, with 19 bases in between. The length of the CDR3 is 15 residues. Per the germline V gene, CDR1 is ENHRY and CDR2 is SYGVKD. The CDR3 DNA follows: TGTGCCACCAAACCCGGGACATTGAACAATCAGCCCCAGCATTTT. It encodes CATKPGTLNNQPQHF.

This clonotype occurred many times. This chain uses TRBV28 with TRBJ2-7, with D possibly being TRBD1 or TRBD2 (6 bases each). V was trimmed by 10 bases and J by 3 bases, leaving 22 bases between them. This CDR3 contains 15 residues. Looked up from germline, CDR1 is MDHEN and CDR2 is SYDVKM. The CDR3 loop reads CATKEEGGVFYEQYF. The CDR3 DNA is TGTGCCACTAAAGAGGAGGGGGGCGTATTCTACGAGCAGTACTTC. The full variable domain, in which reference TRBV28 and TRBJ2-7 provide the parts outside the CDR3, is DVKVTQSSRYLVKRTGEKVFLECVQDMDHENMFWYRQDPGLGLRLIYFSYDVKMKEKGDIPEGYSVSREKKERFSLILESASTNQTSMYLCATKEEGGVFYEQYFGPGTRLTVT.

In its sample, this clonotype was seen many times. The V gene is TRBV18, the J gene TRBJ2-3; D uncertain. Deletions cut 5 bases from V and 4 bases from J, with 16 bases between. The CDR3 extends over 15 amino acids. Germline CDR1 reads KGHSH; CDR2 reads LQKENI. CDR3 loop: CASSTGLRWPDTQYF. Here the CDR3 DNA reads TGTGCCAGCTCAACGGGCCTCCGATGGCCAGATACGCAGTATTTT.

This clonotype was recorded at least ten times. The CDR3 sequence is CSAKKGLAGVDEQFF. CDR3 in DNA: TGCAGTGCCAAAAAGGGACTAGCGGGAGTGGATGAGCAGTTCTTC. The chain carries TRBV20-1 and TRBJ2-1; TRBD2 aligns across 14 bases. V shed 6 bases, J shed 8 bases, and the junction held 9 bases outside the gene matches. The CDR3 covers 15 residues. CDR1 is DFQATT and CDR2 is SNEGSKA in the germline V gene (reference sequence).